This T cell receptor beta chain is drawn from a study of cytomegalovirus exposure and HLA in healthy donors. Study outcomes and limitations: Altogether, some 170 TCR beta chains were recorded as cytomegalovirus-associated.

Here immunoSEQ multiplex PCR was the method, and the copy in TCRdb shows in-frame clones only, minus some. The sample carries about 190,000 clones, about 80% recorded once. This clone was counted once. Its target is unknown. This CDR3 is 15 amino acids long. Germline CDR1 reads MGHRA; CDR2 reads YSYEKL. Trimming stripped 5 bases from V and 3 bases from J, with 17 bases between. The receptor's source is a woman in her late teens or twenties in good health and CMV-seropositive. The sequenced material came from PBMCs. The chain recombines TRBV4-1 with TRBJ2-7, with TRBD1 as a possible D gene (6 bases). Written as DNA, the CDR3 is TGCGCCAGCAGCAACAGAAACACAGGGTTCTACGAGCAGTACTTC. Its protein is CASSNRNTGFYEQYF.